This T cell receptor (beta chain) is from a study of blood T cell repertoires in COVID-19. The CDR3 extends over 14 amino acids. Germline V CDR1 and CDR2: SEHNR, FQNEAQ (reference sequence). J gave up 4 bases and V 5 bases, and 3 bases lay outside the gene matches. Original processing notes: Researchers report that nucleated cell counts were estimated from reference gene primer amplification. Some clones are missing from TCRdb's copy, which holds only in-frame ones; the method was immunoSEQ multiplex PCR. Clone size and V and J calls were adopted from that table, with D and trimming inferred from the DNA. The sample lists about 170,000 clones; 85% were seen once.

Sequencing was carried out using peripheral blood. The chain links TRBV7-9 to TRBJ1-1; 11 bases fit TRBD1. The receptor was derived from a woman older than 75 with COVID-19, enrolled during active disease. The CDR3 DNA reads as TGTGCCAGCAGCCGGGACAGGGGGGTCACTGAAGCTTTCTTT. Its protein is CASSRDRGVTEAFF.